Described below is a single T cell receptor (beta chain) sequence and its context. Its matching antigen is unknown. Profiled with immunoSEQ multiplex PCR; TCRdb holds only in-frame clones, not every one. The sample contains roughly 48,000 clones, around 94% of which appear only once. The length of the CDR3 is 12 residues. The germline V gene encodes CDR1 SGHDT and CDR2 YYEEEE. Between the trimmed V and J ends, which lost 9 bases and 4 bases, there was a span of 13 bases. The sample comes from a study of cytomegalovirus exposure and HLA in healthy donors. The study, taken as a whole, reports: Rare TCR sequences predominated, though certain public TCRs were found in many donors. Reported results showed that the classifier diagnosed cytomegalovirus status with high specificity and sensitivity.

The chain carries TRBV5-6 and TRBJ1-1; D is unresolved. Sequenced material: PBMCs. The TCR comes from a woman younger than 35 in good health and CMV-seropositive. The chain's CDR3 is CATAWEVTEAFF. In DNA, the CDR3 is TGTGCCACTGCATGGGAGGTCACTGAAGCTTTCTTT.